The sequence of this T cell receptor (beta chain) was determined in a study of radiotherapy plus CTLA-4 blockade in lung cancer. Only in-frame clones appear in the TCRdb table, and some are missing; sequencing was by immunoSEQ multiplex PCR. The top ten hold approximately 15% of the sample, which has about 56,000 clones, 70% to 85% seen once. This specimen was peripheral blood, taken from a patient treated with radiotherapy plus ipilimumab. The receptor was derived from a human donor with non-small cell lung cancer who had a complete response to radiotherapy plus ipilimumab.

DNA for the CDR3: TGTGCCAGTAGCTCCGGAGACTCCTCCTACGAGCAGTACGTC. It translates to CASSSGDSSYEQYV. This chain joins TRBV19 and TRBJ2-7; D gene unclear. This CDR3 region has 14 residues. Germline V gene lookup returns CDR1 LNHDA and CDR2 SQIVND (reference sequence). The ends were cut back, 6 bases at V and 0 bases at J, with 12 bases in the middle.